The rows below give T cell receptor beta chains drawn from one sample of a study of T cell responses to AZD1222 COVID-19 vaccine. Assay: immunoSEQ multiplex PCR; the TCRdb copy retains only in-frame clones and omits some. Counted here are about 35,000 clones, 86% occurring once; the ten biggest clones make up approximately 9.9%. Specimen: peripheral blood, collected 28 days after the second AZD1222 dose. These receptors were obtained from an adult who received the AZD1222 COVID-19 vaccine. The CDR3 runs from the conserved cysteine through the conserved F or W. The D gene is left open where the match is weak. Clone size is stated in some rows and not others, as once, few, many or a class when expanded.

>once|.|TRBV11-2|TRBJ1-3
TGTGCCAGCAGCCTGGCGGGAGACACCATATATTTT
CASSLAGDTIYF
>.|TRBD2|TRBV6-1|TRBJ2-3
TGTGCCAGCAGTGAACAACTGGCGGGAGAGACAGATACGCAGTATTTT
CASSEQLAGETDTQYF
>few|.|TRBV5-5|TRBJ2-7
TGTGCCAGCAGAGTCGGACCACAGCTCTACGAGCAGTACTTC
CASRVGPQLYEQYF
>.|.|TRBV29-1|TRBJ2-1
TGCAGCGTTGAACCCTCATCCGCCGCGGAAAGAGGGGTCAATGAGCAGTTCTTC
CSVEPSSAAERGVNEQFF
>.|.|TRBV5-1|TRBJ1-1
TGCGCCAGCAGCCCGGTGGGGAGAGGGACTGAAGCTTTCTTT
CASSPVGRGTEAFF
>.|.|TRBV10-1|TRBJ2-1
TGCGCCAGCAGTGGGGGGGCAGGCAGCGAGCAGTTCTTC
CASSGGAGSEQFF
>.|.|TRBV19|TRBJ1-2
TGTGCCAGTAGTATTAACGGCAGCCCGCTCTATGGCTACACCTTC
CASSINGSPLYGYTF
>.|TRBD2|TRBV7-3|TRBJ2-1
TGTGCCAGCAGCTTAACGTTTGGACTAGCGGGAGGGGGGCAGTTCTTC
CASSLTFGLAGGGQFF
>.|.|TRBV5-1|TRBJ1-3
TGCGCCAGCAGCTCGGGACGGTTAGAGTCTGGAAACACCATATATTTT
CASSSGRLESGNTIYF
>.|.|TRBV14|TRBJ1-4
TGTGCCAGCAGCCCACAGGGAATGGGGGCCGAAAAACTGTTTTTT
CASSPQGMGAEKLFF
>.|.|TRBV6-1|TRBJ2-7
TGTGCCAGCAGTGAACGTTTAGGGTTCTACGAGCAGTACTTC
CASSERLGFYEQYF
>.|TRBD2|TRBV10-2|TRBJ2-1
TGCGCCAGCAAGATTCCCGGGACTAGCGGGGGCAATGAGCAGTTCTTC
CASKIPGTSGGNEQFF
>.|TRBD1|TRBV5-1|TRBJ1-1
TGCGCCAGCAGCTTGGAGGGGACAGGGGGCTTGAACACTGAAGCTTTCTTT
CASSLEGTGGLNTEAFF
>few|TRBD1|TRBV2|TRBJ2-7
TGTGCCAGCAACCGGGACAGCTACGAGCAGTACTTC
CASNRDSYEQYF
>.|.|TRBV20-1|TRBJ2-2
TGCAGTGCTAGTAGCGGTGCCACCGGGGAGCTGTTTTTT
CSASSGATGELFF
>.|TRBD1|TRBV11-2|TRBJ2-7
TGTGCCAGCAGCAAAAAAGGAACCGGGACAGGGTATGACGAGCAGTACTTC
CASSKKGTGTGYDEQYF
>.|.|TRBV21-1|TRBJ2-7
TGTGCCAGCAGCTACCAGGGCTACGAGCAGTACTTC
CASSYQGYEQYF
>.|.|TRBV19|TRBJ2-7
TGTGCCAGTAGTGAACAGATAAGTAGTGGAGTGCAGTACTTC
CASSEQISSGVQYF
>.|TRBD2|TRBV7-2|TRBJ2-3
TGTGCCAGCAGCCTCCGGCGGGGAGGGGCAAATACGCAGTATTTT
CASSLRRGGANTQYF
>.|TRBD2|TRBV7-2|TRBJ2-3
TGTGCCAGCAGCTTATACTATGGCGGGAGGGGAAACACAGATACGCAGTATTTT
CASSLYYGGRGNTDTQYF
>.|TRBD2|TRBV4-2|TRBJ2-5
TGTGCCAGCAGCCAATTAGCGGGATCAGAGACCCAGTACTTC
CASSQLAGSETQYF
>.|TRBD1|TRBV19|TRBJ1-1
TGTGCCACCCTCGGACAGGGAGAGATGAACACTGAAGCTTTCTTT
CATLGQGEMNTEAFF
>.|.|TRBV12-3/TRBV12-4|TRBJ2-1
TGTGCCAGCAGTTTCTTCCAGGGGGAGCAGTTCTTC
CASSFFQGEQFF
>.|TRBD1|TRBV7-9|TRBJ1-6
TGTGCCAGCAGCTTCCCAGGGGGGCGCGGTGATAATTCACCCCTCCACTTT
CASSFPGGRGDNSPLHF
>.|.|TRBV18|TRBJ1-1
TGTGCCAGCTCCCCGACGGGAGGGGAAGCTTTCTTT
CASSPTGGEAFF
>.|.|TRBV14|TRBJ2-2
TGTGCCAGCAGCCGGTATGAAGGCACCGGGGAGCTGTTTTTT
CASSRYEGTGELFF
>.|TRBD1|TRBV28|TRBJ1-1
TGTGCCAGCAGTGCCGGGACAGGCGCTTTCTTT
CASSAGTGAFF
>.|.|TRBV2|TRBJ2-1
TGTGCCAGCAGTGAACGTGCGGGTGGGGGCGATGAGCAGTTCTTC
CASSERAGGGDEQFF
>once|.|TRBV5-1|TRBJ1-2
TGCGCCAGCAGCCCAAATGGACAAACCTATGGCTACACCTTC
CASSPNGQTYGYTF
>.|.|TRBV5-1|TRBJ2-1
TGCGCCAGCAGCTTGGGACAGAGGAATGAGCAGTTCTTC
CASSLGQRNEQFF
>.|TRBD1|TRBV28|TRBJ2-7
TGTGCCAGCAGATACCCGGGACAGGGGTCCTACGAGCAGTACTTC
CASRYPGQGSYEQYF